Listed below are T cell receptor beta chains from one sample, sequenced in a study of blood T cell repertoires in COVID-19. Some clones are missing from TCRdb's copy, which holds only in-frame ones; the method was immunoSEQ multiplex PCR. The sample yields some 250,000 clones, approximately 80% seen once. The sample taken for sequencing was peripheral blood. These receptors all stem from a woman older than 75 with acute or convalescent COVID-19. The CDR3 runs from the conserved cysteine through the conserved F or W. The order of the fields is V gene, J gene, clone size, D gene, CDR3 DNA, CDR3 protein. A D gene is named only where the DNA matches it firmly. Clone size is not always given. Where it is, it says once, few, many or a class for expanded clones.

TRBV7-9	TRBJ2-5	NA	TRBD1	TGTGCCAGCAGCCCCCGGACAGGGGGTGGGGGCCAAGAGACCCAGTACTTC	CASSPRTGGGGQETQYF
TRBV11-2	TRBJ1-2	NA	TRBD1	TGTGCCAGCAGCTTAGTCAGGACAGGTGACTATGGCTACACCTTC	CASSLVRTGDYGYTF
TRBV19	TRBJ1-2	NA	NA	TGTGCCAGTAGTATTTGGGGGCTTGGCTACACCTTC	CASSIWGLGYTF
TRBV5-1	TRBJ1-5	NA	TRBD1	TGCGCCAGCTCATTACAGGGGGGAAGCAATCAGCCCCAGCATTTT	CASSLQGGSNQPQHF
TRBV21-1	TRBJ1-5	NA	NA	TGTGCCAGCAGCAATGGGGGACAGGGGGCTCATAGCAATCAGCCCCAGCATTTT	CASSNGGQGAHSNQPQHF
TRBV5-1	TRBJ2-1	NA	NA	TGCGCCAGCAGACAGGACCCTTACTACAATGAGCAGTTCTTC	CASRQDPYYNEQFF
TRBV27	TRBJ2-1	NA	NA	TGTGCCAGCAGTTTATCGGGCCAGAGATACAATGAGCAGTTCTTC	CASSLSGQRYNEQFF
TRBV29-1	TRBJ1-4	NA	TRBD1	TGCAGCGTTGAATTCGGAGGACAGGGCCCTATTTTT	CSVEFGGQGPIF
TRBV28	TRBJ1-6	NA	NA	TGTGCCAGCAGCGCGGGAGGGGCTCCTAATTCACCCCTCCACTTT	CASSAGGAPNSPLHF
TRBV5-1	TRBJ2-7	NA	TRBD1	TGCGCCAGCAGCCTCGCTCACAGGGGGATGGACGAGCAGTACTTC	CASSLAHRGMDEQYF
TRBV28	TRBJ1-6	NA	NA	TGTGCCAGCAGTCGGCGGGGTGCTTCACCCCTCCACTTT	CASSRRGASPLHF
TRBV12-2	TRBJ1-1	NA	NA	TGTGCAAGTCGCTTAGCGGGTGCCAGGGAGGGCACTGAAGCTTTCTTT	CASRLAGAREGTEAFF
TRBV10-3	TRBJ1-1	NA	NA	TGTGCCATCAGTACAACAGTGAACACTGAAGCTTTCTTT	CAISTTVNTEAFF
TRBV11-2	TRBJ2-3	NA	NA	TGTGCCAGCAGCCCAGGGGAGACAGATACGCAGTATTTT	CASSPGETDTQYF
TRBV7-2	TRBJ2-2	NA	NA	TGTGCCAGCAGCTCGGATTTAAGGGGATCGTCGGGTCCCGGGGAGCTGTTTTTT	CASSSDLRGSSGPGELFF
TRBV7-9	TRBJ1-4	few	NA	TGTGCCAGCAGCCCACGGGGGGGAACTAATGAAAAACTGTTTTTT	CASSPRGGTNEKLFF
TRBV3-1/TRBV3-2	TRBJ1-4	NA	TRBD1	TGTGCCAGCAGCCTCGGACAGGCCGGCCGCTCTGGTGAAAAACTGTTTTTT	CASSLGQAGRSGEKLFF
TRBV2	TRBJ1-5	NA	NA	TGTGCCAGCAGTGAACAGTGGGGGGATTCTCAGCCCCAGCATTTT	CASSEQWGDSQPQHF
TRBV15	TRBJ1-3	NA	TRBD1	TGTGCCACCAGCATGCTTACAGGGGCTGGAAACACCATATATTTT	CATSMLTGAGNTIYF
TRBV11-3	TRBJ2-7	NA	NA	TGTGCCAGCAGCTTATCCTACAGTTCGCCATCCGAGCAGTACTTC	CASSLSYSSPSEQYF
TRBV5-4	TRBJ2-3	NA	NA	TGTGCCAGCAGCCCGGACCAAGGGGCGGATACGCAGTATTTT	CASSPDQGADTQYF
TRBV5-1	TRBJ2-6	NA	NA	TGCGCCAGCAGCCGTCGGACAGGGAGGGCCGGGGCCAACGTCCTGACTTTC	CASSRRTGRAGANVLTF
TRBV6-5	TRBJ1-3	NA	NA	TGTGCCAGCAGTTACGGGTCTCGGGGATCTGGAAACACCATATATTTT	CASSYGSRGSGNTIYF
TRBV30	TRBJ2-5	few	NA	TGTGCCTGGAGTACAGCGGGGACCAGGGGCCAAGAGACCCAGTACTTC	CAWSTAGTRGQETQYF
TRBV5-1	TRBJ1-1	NA	NA	TGCGCCAGCAGCGCAGGGGTATCGGACACTGAAGCTTTCTTT	CASSAGVSDTEAFF
TRBV3-1/TRBV3-2	TRBJ2-4	few	TRBD1	TGTGCCAGCAGCCAACAGGGGGTGAACATTCAGTACTTC	CASSQQGVNIQYF
TRBV27	TRBJ2-7	NA	NA	TGTGCCAGCAGTTTCGGGGGTGGGACCTACGAGCAGTACTTC	CASSFGGGTYEQYF